This T cell receptor beta chain is drawn from a study of T cells after yellow fever vaccination (dated by TCRdb to between 2017 and 2020). Study-level background: The SMART-Seq v4 Ultra Low Input RNA kit was used to prepare libraries from fractions with low cell numbers. Bulk TCR alpha and beta repertoires were sequenced longitudinally to track T-cell clones before and after primary and booster YFV17D yellow fever vaccination. Two healthy male donors, one aged 18 to 30 and one aged 30 to 40 years, made up the cohort. Blood was drawn at multiple timepoints before and after primary and secondary immunization, with bulk PBMC replicates and cell subsets isolated.

Results the study describes overall, beyond this receptor: Computational filtering was needed because FACS-sorted repertoires could contain abundant contaminating clonotypes from the bulk population. After the booster, most clones that had expanded after primary vaccination were detected again (approximately 95% of CD4 and more than 85% of CD8), suggesting broad maintenance of memory. Only a couple of donors were included in the study, so the extent to which the findings can be generalized is limited. Compared with the primary T-cell response, the secondary T-cell response was weaker but faster, peaking on day 5 rather than day 15. A small fraction of clonotypes appeared in both the CD4 and CD8 compartments, likely as a result of convergent recombination.

At the junction V is shortened by 9 bases and J by 3 bases, with 19 bases in between. Via the germline V gene, CDR1 is SGHRS and CDR2 YFSETQ. The CDR3 covers 14 residues, taking in both the cysteine and the phenylalanine. Only the CDR3 region is kept as DNA, spanning 42 bases read in frame from base 1. The instrument given in TCRdb is Illumina NovaSeq 6000. TCR cDNA was made using 5'RACE template switching, a step that added a universal primer site and unique molecular identifiers. cDNA synthesis was primed from both the TCR alpha and TCR beta constant segments. Library amplification used two PCR steps, and the second PCR step added sample barcodes and sequencing adapters. Sequencing of the libraries was done on either Illumina HiSeq 2500 (2x100 bp) or NovaSeq (2x150 bp). In the paper's pipeline: MIGEC was used to demultiplex reads and collapse the reads into UMI consensus sequences, and MiXCR was used for V(D)J alignment. Using edgeR on replicate PBMC samples, clonotypes were called vaccine-responding if FDR was below 0.01 and the log2 fold change was above 5 up to day 15. Bulk clonotypes were assigned CD4 or CD8 identity according to which sequenced CD4 or CD8 repertoire held them at higher abundance. TCRdb redid the processing of the public reads, applying fastp at Q25 and MiXCR, and retained in-frame beta chains. Rows are unified per CDR3 protein, each entry keeping the most common DNA and genes. TCRdb's processing, not the study's, gives the V and J calls here. In all, the sample holds some 250,000 distinct CDR3 sequences, and 3.6% of those were seen once. The ten most abundant clones make up about 19% of the sample.

The treatment or condition label here, explained by the study, means: live attenuated yellow fever vaccine strain. At each blood-draw timepoint, two biological replicates of bulk PBMCs were collected. A standard Ficoll-Paque protocol was used to isolate PBMCs from peripheral blood. TriZol was used to extract RNA from bulk PBMCs, CD4 and CD8 fractions, and dextramer-positive and dextramer-negative fractions. This clonotype was counted ten times or more. Its antigen remains unidentified. No base qualities exist here, and no much larger clone lies one base off it. The sequence joins TRBV5-1 to TRBJ2-7; the best D guess is TRBD1, with 5 bases matching. The source material was PBMCs, sampled 15 days after the yellow fever booster vaccination. This clonotype originated in a man between 18 and 35 years old who received the YFV17D yellow fever vaccine. The sequenced DNA is TGCGCCACCCCCCGGCCGTTCAGGGTCTACGAGCAGTACTTC. Its product reads: CATPRPFRVYEQYF.